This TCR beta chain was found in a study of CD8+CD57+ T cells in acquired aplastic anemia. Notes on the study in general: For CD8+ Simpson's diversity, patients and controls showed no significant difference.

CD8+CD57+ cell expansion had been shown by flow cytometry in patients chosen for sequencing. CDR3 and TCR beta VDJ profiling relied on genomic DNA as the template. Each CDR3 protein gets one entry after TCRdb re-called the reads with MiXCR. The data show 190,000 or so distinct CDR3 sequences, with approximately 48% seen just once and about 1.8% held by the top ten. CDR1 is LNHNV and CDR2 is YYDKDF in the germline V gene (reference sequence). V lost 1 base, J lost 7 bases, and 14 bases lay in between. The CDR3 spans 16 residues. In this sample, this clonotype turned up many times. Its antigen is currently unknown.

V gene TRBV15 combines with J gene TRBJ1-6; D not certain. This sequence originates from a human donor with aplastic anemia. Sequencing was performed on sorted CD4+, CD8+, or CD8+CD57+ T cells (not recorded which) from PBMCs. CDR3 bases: TGTGCCACCAGCAGAGCGCCCGACCGACGGAATTCACCCCTCCACTTT. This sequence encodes CATSRAPDRRNSPLHF.